This TCR beta chain was captured by sequencing in a study of T-cell memory formation after mild COVID-19. Whole-study context: TCR clusters were largely donor specific. General observations from the study: The finding that pre-infection memory included some responding clones suggested that cross-reactive memory joined.

A word on this clonotype: Its antigen is as yet unknown.

TCR alpha and TCR beta cDNA libraries with sample barcodes and UMIs came from 5'RACE using constant-segment primers. TCRdb redid the calling of the 5' RACE reads with MiXCR, one entry per CDR3 protein. The repertoire holds more than 400,000 distinct CDR3 sequences, with about 20% as singletons. This CDR3 spans 11 amino acids. Trimming pared 5 bases from V and 6 bases from J, leaving 7 bases between. CDR1 and CDR2 (germline): SGHTA, FQGNSA. The sequence was collected from an adult woman who had mild COVID-19 (a few samples of this study predate the infection). Cell type and time point are not known. The sample taken for sequencing was PBMCs or a T cell subset sorted from them (not recorded which). This chain connects TRBV7-2 to TRBJ1-2; D gene ambiguous. Here the CDR3 reads CASSARDGYTF. The CDR3 DNA is TGTGCCAGCAGCGCTCGAGATGGCTACACCTTC.